In this sample, the clone carrying this T cell receptor (beta chain) turned up a few times. Its antigen is unidentified. This entry comes from a study of beta chain features in type 1 diabetes. Whole-study findings and limits: Across patients, naive, central memory and Treg TCRB repertoires exhibited apparently greater similarity than was observed across healthy donors. The study found moderately but significantly shorter TCRB CDR3s in all four CD4+ subsets of Type 1 diabetes patients.

In germline, CDR1 is MGHDK, CDR2 SYGVNS. The V gene end was trimmed by 3 bases and the J gene end by 7 bases; junction bases not matched to a gene: 9. CDR3 size: 14 residues. Expressed TCRB transcripts were sequenced because the isolated RNA had all been reverse transcribed beforehand. Sequencing used immunoSEQ multiplex PCR; TCRdb keeps in-frame clones, though not all of them. The sample records 350,000 to 450,000 clones, around an eighth being singletons. The receptor comes from a woman aged 18-29 years with type 1 diabetes. What was sequenced was naive CD4+ T cells from blood. This chain links TRBV25-1 with TRBJ2-7; the match to TRBD2 covers 7 bases. CDR3 DNA: TGTGCCAGCAGTGATCAGGGACGGGGGGTGGAGCAGTACTTC. Its protein is CASSDQGRGVEQYF.